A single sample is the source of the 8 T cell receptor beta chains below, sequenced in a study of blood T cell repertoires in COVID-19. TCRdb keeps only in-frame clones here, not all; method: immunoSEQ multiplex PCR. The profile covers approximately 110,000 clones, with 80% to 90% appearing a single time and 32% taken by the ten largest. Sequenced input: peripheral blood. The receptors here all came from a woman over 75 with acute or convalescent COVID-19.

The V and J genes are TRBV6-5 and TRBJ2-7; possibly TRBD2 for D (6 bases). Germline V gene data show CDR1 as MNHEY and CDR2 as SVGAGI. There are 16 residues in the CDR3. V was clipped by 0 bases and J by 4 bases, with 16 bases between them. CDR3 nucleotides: TGTGCCAGCAGTTACTCGAGCACTAGCCTTAAATACGAGCAGTACTTC. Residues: CASSYSSTSLKYEQYF.

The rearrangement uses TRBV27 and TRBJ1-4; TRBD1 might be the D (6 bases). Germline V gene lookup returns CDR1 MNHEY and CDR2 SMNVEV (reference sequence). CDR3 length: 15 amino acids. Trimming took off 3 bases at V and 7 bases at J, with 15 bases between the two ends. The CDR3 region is CASSFNRVSGEKLFF. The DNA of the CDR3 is TGTGCCAGCAGTTTTAACAGGGTCTCAGGTGAAAAACTGTTTTTT.

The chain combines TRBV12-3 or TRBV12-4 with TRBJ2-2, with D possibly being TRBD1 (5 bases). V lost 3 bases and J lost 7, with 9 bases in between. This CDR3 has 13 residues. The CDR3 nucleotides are TGTGCCAGCAGTTTGGGGCTGGTCGGGGAGCTGTTTTTT. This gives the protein CASSLGLVGELFF.

The chain's CDR3 is CASSIGTEANYGYTF. CDR3 bases: TGTGCCAGTAGTATAGGAACAGAAGCTAACTATGGCTACACCTTC. The chain uses TRBV19 and TRBJ1-2; D ambiguous. The CDR3 has 15 amino acids. Deletions cut 1 base from V and 0 bases from J, with 9 bases between. Germline lookup yields CDR1 LNHDA and CDR2 SQIVND (reference sequence).

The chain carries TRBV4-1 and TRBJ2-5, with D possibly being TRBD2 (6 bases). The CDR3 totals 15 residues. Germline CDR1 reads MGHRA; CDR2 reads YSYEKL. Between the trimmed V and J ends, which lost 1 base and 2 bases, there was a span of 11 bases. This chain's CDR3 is CASSQVGTSQETQYF. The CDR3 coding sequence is TGCGCCAGCAGCCAAGTTGGGACTTCGCAAGAGACCCAGTACTTC.

The CDR3 reads CASSEDVVSLSGYTF. Written as DNA, the CDR3 is TGTGCCAGCAGTGAAGATGTAGTGTCACTATCTGGCTACACCTTC. The chain links TRBV2 to TRBJ1-2; D uncertain. Germline loops: CDR1 SNHLY, CDR2 FYNNEI. CDR3 length: 15 residues. Trimming left V 1 base short and J 7 bases short, with 16 bases between.

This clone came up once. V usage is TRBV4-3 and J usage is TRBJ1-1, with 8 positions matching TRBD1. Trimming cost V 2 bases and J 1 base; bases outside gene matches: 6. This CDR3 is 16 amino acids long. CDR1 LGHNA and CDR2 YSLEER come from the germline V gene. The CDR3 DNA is TGCGCCAGCAGCCAAACACTACAGGGGGGGAACACTGAAGCTTTCTTT. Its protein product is CASSQTLQGGNTEAFF.

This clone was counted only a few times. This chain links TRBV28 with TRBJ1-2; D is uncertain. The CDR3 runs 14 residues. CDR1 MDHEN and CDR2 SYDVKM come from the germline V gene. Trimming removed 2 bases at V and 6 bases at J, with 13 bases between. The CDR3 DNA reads TGTGCCAGCAGTTTAAGCCCGGGGTCTAATGGCTACACCTTC. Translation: CASSLSPGSNGYTF.